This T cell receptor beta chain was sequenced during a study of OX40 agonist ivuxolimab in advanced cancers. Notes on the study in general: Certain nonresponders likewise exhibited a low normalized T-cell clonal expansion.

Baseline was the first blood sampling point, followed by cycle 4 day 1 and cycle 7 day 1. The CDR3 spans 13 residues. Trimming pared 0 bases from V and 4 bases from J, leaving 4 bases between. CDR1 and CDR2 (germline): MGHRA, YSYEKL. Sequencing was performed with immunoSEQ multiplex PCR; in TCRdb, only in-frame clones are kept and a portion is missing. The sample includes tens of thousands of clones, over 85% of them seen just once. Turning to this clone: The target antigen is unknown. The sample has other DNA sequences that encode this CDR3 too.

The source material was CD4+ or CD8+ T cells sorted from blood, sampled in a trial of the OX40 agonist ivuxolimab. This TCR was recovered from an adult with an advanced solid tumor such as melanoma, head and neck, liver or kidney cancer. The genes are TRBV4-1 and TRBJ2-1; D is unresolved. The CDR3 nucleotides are TGCGCCAGCAGCCAAGAACGGTACAATGAGCAGTTCTTC. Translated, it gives CASSQERYNEQFF.